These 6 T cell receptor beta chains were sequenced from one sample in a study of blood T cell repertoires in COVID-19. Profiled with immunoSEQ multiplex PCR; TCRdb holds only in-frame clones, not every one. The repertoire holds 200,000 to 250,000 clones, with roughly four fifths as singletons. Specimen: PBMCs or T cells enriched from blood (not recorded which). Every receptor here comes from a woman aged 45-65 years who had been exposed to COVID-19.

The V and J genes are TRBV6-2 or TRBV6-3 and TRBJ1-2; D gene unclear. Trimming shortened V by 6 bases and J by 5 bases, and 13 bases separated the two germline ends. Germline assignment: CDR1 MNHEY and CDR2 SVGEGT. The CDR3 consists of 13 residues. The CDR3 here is CASSPDTVYGYTF. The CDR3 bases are TGTGCCAGCAGCCCCGACACGGTTTATGGCTACACCTTC.

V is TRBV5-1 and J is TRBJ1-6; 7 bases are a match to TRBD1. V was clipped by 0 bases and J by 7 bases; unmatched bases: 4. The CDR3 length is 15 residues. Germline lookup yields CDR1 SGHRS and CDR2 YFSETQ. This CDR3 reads CASSLVDRQNSPLHF. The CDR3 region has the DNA TGCGCCAGCAGCTTGGTGGACAGGCAGAATTCACCCCTCCACTTT.

DNA of the CDR3: TGTGCCAGCAGTATTCTCAGGGGACGGGAAGCTTTCTTT. Translated, it gives CASSILRGREAFF. This chain uses TRBV6-5 with TRBJ1-1; perhaps TRBD1 as D (6 bases). The V end was cut by 5 bases, the J end by 8 bases, with 15 bases between. In germline, CDR1 is MNHEY, CDR2 SVGAGI. The CDR3 contains 13 residues.

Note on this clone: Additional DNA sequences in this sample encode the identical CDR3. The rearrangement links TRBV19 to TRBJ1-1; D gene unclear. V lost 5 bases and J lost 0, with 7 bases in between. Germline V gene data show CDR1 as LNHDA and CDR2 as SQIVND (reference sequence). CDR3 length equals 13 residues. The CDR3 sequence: CASSVTVNTEAFF. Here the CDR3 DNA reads TGTGCCAGTAGTGTAACGGTGAACACTGAAGCTTTCTTT.

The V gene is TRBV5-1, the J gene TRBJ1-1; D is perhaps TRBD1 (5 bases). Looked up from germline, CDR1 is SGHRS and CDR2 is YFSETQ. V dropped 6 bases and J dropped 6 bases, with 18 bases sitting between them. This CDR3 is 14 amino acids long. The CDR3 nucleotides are TGCGCCAGCAAGGTCGGGGGAGGTACAGCTGAAGCTTTCTTT. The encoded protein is CASKVGGGTAEAFF.

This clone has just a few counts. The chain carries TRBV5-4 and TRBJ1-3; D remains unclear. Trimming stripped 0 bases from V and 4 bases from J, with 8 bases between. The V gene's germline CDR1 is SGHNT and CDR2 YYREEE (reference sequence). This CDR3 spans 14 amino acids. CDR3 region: CASSLELQGNTIYF. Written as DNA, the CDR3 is TGTGCCAGCAGCTTGGAGCTACAGGGAAACACCATATATTTT.